This TCR beta chain was identified in a study of blood T cell repertoires in COVID-19. Data came from immunoSEQ multiplex PCR; TCRdb stores just in-frame clones and leaves some out. The repertoire holds a few hundred thousand clones, approximately 78% seen once, with about 10% in the top ten. This CDR3 region has 15 residues. With 4 bases clipped from V and 5 bases from J, the junction kept 8 bases outside the gene matches. The germline V gene has CDR1 SEHNR and CDR2 FQNEAQ (reference sequence). This TCR was sampled from a man aged 35 to 55 who had recovered from COVID-19. The chain links TRBV7-9 to TRBJ2-7, with 10 bases fitting TRBD1. Sequences were obtained from PBMCs or T cells enriched from blood (not recorded which). The CDR3 loop is CASSSGTGVGHEQYF. The CDR3 DNA reads TGTGCCAGCAGCTCCGGGACAGGGGTTGGCCACGAGCAGTACTTC.